The clone carrying this T cell receptor beta chain turned up a few times. Its antigen is not known. The germline gives CDR1 SGHNT, CDR2 YYREEE (reference sequence). V was shortened by 4 bases and J by 5 bases, with 15 bases between the two germline ends. This CDR3 has 14 amino acids. This sample stems from a study of OX40 agonist ivuxolimab in advanced cancers. Across the whole study: At 0.01 to 10 mg/kg, ivuxolimab was administered intravenously to patients every 2 weeks.

Study observations and caveats: Averaged across samples, CD8+ T cells carried more expanded clones than CD4+ did. Antigens targeted by the expanded peripheral T cells were not determined.

TCRdb's table, derived via immunoSEQ multiplex PCR, lists solely in-frame clones and lacks some. This sample carries 55,000 to 65,000 clones, around 87% of them seen once, and the ten largest clones take more than 0.35%. Sampled blood was obtained at baseline, cycle 4 day 1, and cycle 7 day 1. The receptor's source is an adult with an advanced solid tumor such as melanoma, head and neck, liver or kidney cancer. The specimen was CD4+ or CD8+ T cells sorted from blood, collected in a trial of the OX40 agonist ivuxolimab. The V call is TRBV5-4, the J call TRBJ1-2; no definite D call. CDR3 in amino acids: CASSLAPDLYGYTF. CDR3 sequence (DNA): TGTGCCAGCAGCCTAGCCCCCGACTTATATGGCTACACCTTC.